These 20 T cell receptor beta chains were sequenced from one sample in a study of blood T cell repertoires in COVID-19. Method: immunoSEQ multiplex PCR; TCRdb's copy keeps in-frame clones and lacks some. The sample has about 130,000 clones, about 90% seen once. Sequences were obtained from peripheral blood. Receptor source: a man in his fifties or sixties with COVID-19, enrolled during active disease.

Details on this clone: The sample has other DNA sequences that encode this CDR3 too. DNA for the CDR3: TGTGCCACCAGCAGAGCCGGGAACACTGAAGCTTTCTTT. The encoded protein is CATSRAGNTEAFF. V gene TRBV15 combines with J gene TRBJ1-1, with D uncertain. Deletions cut 1 base from V and 1 base from J, with 4 bases between. CDR3 size: 13 residues. CDR1 and CDR2 (germline): LNHNV, YYDKDF (reference sequence).

The rearrangement links TRBV21-1 to TRBJ2-7; the D call in the table, TRBD1, was not verified against the DNA. TRBV21-1 is classified as a pseudogene. The CDR3 runs 15 residues. In DNA, the CDR3 is TGTGCCAGCAGCAGAGGACAGCGGATCTCCTACGAGCAGTACGTC. This codes for CASSRGQRISYEQYV.

The CDR3 sequence: CASSGSNSPLHF. CDR3 DNA sequence: TGTGCCAGCAGCGGGAGTAATTCACCCCTCCACTTT. V gene TRBV11-2 combines with J gene TRBJ1-6; D gene unclear. Germline-derived CDR1 and CDR2 are SGHAT and FQNNGV. V was pared by 5 bases and J by 6 bases, with 5 bases between. CDR3 length: 12 amino acids.

About this clone itself: This sample includes further DNA sequences coding for the same CDR3. V usage is TRBV30 and J usage is TRBJ1-1; no definite D call. CDR1 is GTSNPN, CDR2 SVGIG, per germline (reference sequence). V lost 0 bases to trimming and J lost 0 bases, with 5 bases between them. This CDR3 contains 13 residues. The CDR3, as DNA: TGTGCCTGGAGTGTGTCCGTGAACACTGAAGCTTTCTTT. It is translated as CAWSVSVNTEAFF.

The table lists this clone with a few counts. The rearrangement uses TRBV2 and TRBJ2-5, with 7 bases fitting TRBD2. There are 17 residues in the CDR3. V was pared by 7 bases and J by 4 bases, with 18 bases of the junction left unmatched. The germline gives CDR1 SNHLY, CDR2 FYNNEI. CDR3 sequence: CASISASGSFRPETQYF. The CDR3 nucleotides are TGTGCCAGCATCTCGGCTAGCGGATCCTTTCGGCCAGAGACCCAGTACTTC.

This chain links TRBV23-1 with TRBJ2-4; TRBD2 might be the D (5 bases). TRBV23-1 is placed among ORFs of uncertain function. V was shortened by 6 bases and J by 0 bases, with 15 bases between the two germline ends. The CDR3 consists of 16 residues. The CDR3 bases are TGCGCCAGCAGCCCGCGGGTACACTTAGCCAAAAACATTCAGTACTTC. Its protein is CASSPRVHLAKNIQYF.

This chain connects TRBV7-9 to TRBJ2-1, with TRBD1 as a possible D gene (7 bases). This CDR3 comprises 17 residues. CDR1 is SEHNR, CDR2 FQNEAQ, per germline (reference sequence). Between the trimmed V and J ends, which lost 5 bases and 4 bases, there was a span of 21 bases. The CDR3 sequence is CASSPNSPTGTYNEQFF. CDR3 in DNA: TGTGCCAGCAGCCCCAACTCCCCGACAGGGACTTACAATGAGCAGTTCTTC.

This sequence joins TRBV19 and TRBJ2-3; TRBD2 matches at 7 bases. The CDR3 loop spans 15 amino acids. Per the germline V gene, CDR1 is LNHDA and CDR2 is SQIVND (reference sequence). The V gene end was trimmed by 4 bases and the J gene end by 2 bases; junction bases not matched to a gene: 6. The DNA of the CDR3 is TGTGCCAGTAGTAATAGCGGGCTGCACACAGATACGCAGTATTTT. As protein: CASSNSGLHTDTQYF. The full variable domain, completed using reference TRBV19 and TRBJ2-3, is DGGITQSPKYLFRKEGQNVTLSCEQNLNHDAMYWYRQDPGQGLRLIYYSQIVNDFQKGDIAEGYSVSREKKESFPLTVTSAQKNPTAFYLCASSNSGLHTDTQYFGPGTRLTVL.

The rearrangement uses TRBV7-3 and TRBJ2-7; 7 bases are shared with TRBD2. Germline CDR1 is SGHTA and CDR2 is FQGTGA. Trimming removed 5 bases from V and 6 bases from J; junction bases left unmatched: 7. This CDR3 has 13 amino acids. CDR3 in DNA: TGTGCCAGCAGCCCCAACCGGGAGGCCGAGCAGTACTTC. Residues: CASSPNREAEQYF.

The chain uses TRBV5-6 and TRBJ2-7, with 9 bases aligning to TRBD1. CDR3 size: 14 residues. Trimming removed 0 bases from V and 2 bases from J; junction bases left unmatched: 0. From germline, CDR1 is SGHDT and CDR2 YYEEEE. This CDR3 is CASSLGTGAYEQYV. CDR3 DNA: TGTGCCAGCAGCTTGGGGACAGGGGCCTACGAGCAGTACGTC.

The chain uses TRBV30 and TRBJ1-1; perhaps TRBD1 as D (5 bases). CDR3 length: 14 amino acids. The V gene lost 0 bases and the J gene lost 1 base, with 9 bases spanning the gap. Germline values: CDR1 GTSNPN, CDR2 SVGIG (reference sequence). The CDR3 region has the DNA TGTGCCTGGAGTGTGAACAGGTGGAACACTGAAGCTTTCTTT. Translation: CAWSVNRWNTEAFF.

The chain uses TRBV28 and TRBJ2-6, with D uncertain. Germline CDR1 reads MDHEN; CDR2 reads SYDVKM. The CDR3 has 11 amino acids. Trimming removed 4 bases from V and 14 bases from J, with 9 bases in between. CDR3 in amino acids: CASSSPNILTF. The CDR3 DNA is TGTGCCAGCAGTTCTCCGAACATCCTGACTTTC.

The chain joins TRBV9 to TRBJ2-5, with 8 bases that match TRBD1. This CDR3 contains 14 residues. Germline V gene sequence: CDR1 SGDLS, CDR2 YYNGEE. J was trimmed by 2 bases and V by 3 bases; bases with no gene match: 3. CDR3 region: CASSETGAQETQYF. CDR3 DNA: TGTGCCAGCAGCGAGACAGGGGCGCAAGAGACCCAGTACTTC.

The rearrangement uses TRBV15 and TRBJ2-7, with a tentative D call TRBD1 (9 bases). The CDR3 length is 19 residues. The germline CDR1 and CDR2 sequences are LNHNV and YYDKDF (reference sequence). Trimming removed 1 base from V and 12 bases from J, with 34 bases in between. CDR3 bases: TGTGCCACCAGCAGAGGTCGAAGGACAGGGGCGTCCGACAGCGGGAGCGCGTACTTC. As protein: CATSRGRRTGASDSGSAYF.

This rearrangement joins TRBV11-2 to TRBJ2-3; possibly TRBD2 for D (5 bases). Germline V gene data show CDR1 as SGHAT and CDR2 as FQNNGV. The length of the CDR3 is 15 residues. The V end was cut by 4 bases, the J end by 3 bases, with 14 bases between. The CDR3 bases are TGTGCCAGCAGCTCGGACCTAACGGGGACAGATACGCAGTATTTT. Translating it yields CASSSDLTGTDTQYF.

In DNA form, the CDR3 reads TGTGCCAGCAGTATAGACACTGAAGCTTTCTTT. This gives the protein CASSIDTEAFF. The chain links TRBV28 to TRBJ1-1; D gene uncertain. Germline CDR1 MDHEN, CDR2 SYDVKM. V was pared by 5 bases and J by 3 bases, with 4 bases between. CDR3 length equals 11 residues.

V usage is TRBV30 and J usage is TRBJ2-5; D might be TRBD2 (5 bases). V lost 2 bases and J 4 bases, leaving 14 bases between the germline ends. There are 14 residues in the CDR3. Germline V lookup: CDR1 GTSNPN, CDR2 SVGIG (reference sequence). CDR3 loop: CAWSPSGSGETQYF. The CDR3 DNA sequence: TGTGCCTGGAGTCCCTCGGGGTCGGGAGAGACCCAGTACTTC.

The genes are TRBV3-1 (or the pseudogene TRBV3-2) and TRBJ2-6; a possible D gene is TRBD2 (6 bases). Trimming removed 1 base from V and 0 bases from J, with 7 bases in between. Looked up from germline, CDR1 is LGHDT and CDR2 is YNNKEL (reference sequence). The length of the CDR3 is 16 residues. The CDR3 is CASSQAGGSGANVLTF. The CDR3 DNA sequence: TGTGCCAGCAGCCAAGCCGGGGGCTCTGGGGCCAACGTCCTGACTTTC.

This clone occurred once. The chain employs TRBV19 and TRBJ2-7, with 10 nucleotides matching TRBD1. The germline gives CDR1 LNHDA, CDR2 SQIVND (reference sequence). The CDR3 spans 14 residues. Germline trimming cut 10 bases from V and 3 bases from J; bases unmatched to any gene: 9. The CDR3 region has the DNA TGTGCCATTGACAACCGGGACAGGGGCTACGAGCAGTACGTC. Translating gives CAIDNRDRGYEQYV.

This rearrangement joins TRBV11-2 to TRBJ2-7; 9 positions match TRBD2. V trimming: 1 base; J trimming: 4 bases; junction bases outside the gene matches: 5. The CDR3 has 15 residues. Germline lookup yields CDR1 SGHAT and CDR2 FQNNGV. CDR3 loop: CASSLVSGSGYEQYF. CDR3 in DNA: TGTGCCAGCAGCTTAGTTAGCGGGAGCGGGTACGAGCAGTACTTC.